This T cell receptor beta chain was retrieved from a study of post-analysis software for immune sequencing data (dated by TCRdb to 2013 to 2016). Concerning the study at large: The recorded disease courses included relapsing-remitting, secondary progressive and progressive-relapsing multiple sclerosis, and some patients had no subtype annotation. The patient repertoires were set against approximately 10 previously published healthy control repertoires from donors whose ages ranged from roughly 6 to 27 years. A subset of samples was prepared in parallel using single-end sample barcoding, then pooled and co-amplified after Illumina adapter ligation.

The CDR3 sequence holds 16 residues, the cysteine and phenylalanine included. Only the CDR3 part of the read is kept: 48 bases, read in frame from the first base. CDR1 and CDR2 (MGHDK, SYGVNS) derive from the germline V gene. V and J lose 4 bases and 9 bases, and a span of 22 bases separates them. This clonotype has more than one count but fewer than ten. Its binding antigen is unknown. Per-base qualities were not stored, and no clone one base away is much larger. Libraries were made using PCR. Sequencing used an Illumina HiSeq 2500. Unique molecular identifiers were incorporated into TCR beta cDNA libraries to reduce PCR and sequencing biases. Approximately 500,000 cDNA molecules were obtained per 1 to 10 million input T cells, so each molecule approximated one T cell. The same protocol used for the earlier healthy control dataset was applied to prepare and sequence the patient libraries. Within a given batch, samples were prepared together, multiplexed and sequenced on the same HiSeq lane. In the authors' own workflow: MIGEC was used to process the raw barcoded reads, and molecular identifier groups with only a single read were discarded before consensus assembly and CDR3 extraction. Clonotype tables were post-analysed with VDJtools, normalizing diversity by down-sampling all datasets to the smallest sample size. In repertoire overlap clustering, CDR3 amino acid sequences, but not nucleotide sequences, were matched to correct batch-related cross-sample contamination. Through fastp at Q25 and MiXCR, TCRdb rebuilt clones from the public reads, retaining in-frame beta chains. Rows with a matching CDR3 protein are joined into one entry that keeps the most common DNA and genes. These V and J calls originate from TCRdb's pipeline instead of the authors' own analysis. The sample yields hundreds of thousands of distinct CDR3 sequences; 55% to 60% were counted once. 11% of the sample is held by the ten biggest clonotypes.

Broader findings and caveats from the paper: The multiple sclerosis patient group was slightly younger than the control group. Normalized Chao1 diversity was significantly lower in multiple sclerosis patients than controls, suggesting substantial peripheral T-cell clonal expansion. Strong co-clustering of samples prepared in the same batch was shown by direct clustering with F measure, prompting a batch-effect correction. Patients showed significantly higher frequencies than controls for about 5 TRBV segments, among them TRBV5-6, TRBV5-1 and TRBV20-1.

TCR beta repertoires were profiled from peripheral blood of 13 young patients with multiple sclerosis to demonstrate the VDJtools post-analysis software. The multiple sclerosis patients were children and adolescents ranging in age from about 6 to 17 years. The TCR originated in a girl under 10 years old with multiple sclerosis. The sample comprised blood. The chain employs TRBV25-1 and TRBJ2-1; the D segment is perhaps TRBD1 or TRBD2, each sharing 5 matched bases. In nucleotides, the sequence is TGTGCCAGCAGTGTGGGGACGGGCGGGCTCCTCGGTGAGCAGTTCTTC. Its translation is CASSVGTGGLLGEQFF. Where the CDR3 stops, the reference TRBV25-1 and TRBJ2-1 genes take over; the full variable domain is EADIYQTPRYLVIGTGKKITLECSQTMGHDKMYWYQQDPGMELHLIHYSYGVNSTEKGDLSSESTVSRIRTEHFPLTLESARPSHTSQYLCASSVGTGGLLGEQFFGPGTRLTVL.